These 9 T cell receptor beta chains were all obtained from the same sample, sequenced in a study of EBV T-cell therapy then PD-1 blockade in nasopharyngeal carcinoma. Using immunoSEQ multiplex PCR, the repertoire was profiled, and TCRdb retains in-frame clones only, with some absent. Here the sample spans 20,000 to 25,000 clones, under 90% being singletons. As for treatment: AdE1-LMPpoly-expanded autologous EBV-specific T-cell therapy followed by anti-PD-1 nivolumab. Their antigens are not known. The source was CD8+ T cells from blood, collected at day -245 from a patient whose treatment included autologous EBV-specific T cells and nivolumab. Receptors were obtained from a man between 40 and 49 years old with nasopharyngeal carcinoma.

For the CDR3, the DNA is TGTGCCAGCAGCTTAATGGGAATGACCTACAATGAGCAGTTCTTC. It translates to CASSLMGMTYNEQFF. The chain is built from TRBV7-9 and TRBJ2-1; no reliable D call. This CDR3 comprises 15 residues. V lost 2 bases to trimming and J lost 2 bases, with 10 bases between them. Germline CDR1 is SEHNR and CDR2 is FQNEAQ (reference sequence).

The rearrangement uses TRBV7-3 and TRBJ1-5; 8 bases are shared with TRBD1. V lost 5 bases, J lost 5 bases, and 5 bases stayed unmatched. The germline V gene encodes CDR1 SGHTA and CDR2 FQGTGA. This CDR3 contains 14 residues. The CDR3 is CASSLTGVYQPQHF. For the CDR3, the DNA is TGTGCCAGCAGCCTGACAGGGGTTTATCAGCCCCAGCATTTT.

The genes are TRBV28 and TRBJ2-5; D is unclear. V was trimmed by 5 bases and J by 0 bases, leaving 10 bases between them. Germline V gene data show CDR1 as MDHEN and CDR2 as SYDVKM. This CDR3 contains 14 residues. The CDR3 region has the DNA TGTGCCAGCAGTCTTGACCCATACCAAGAGACCCAGTACTTC. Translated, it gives CASSLDPYQETQYF.

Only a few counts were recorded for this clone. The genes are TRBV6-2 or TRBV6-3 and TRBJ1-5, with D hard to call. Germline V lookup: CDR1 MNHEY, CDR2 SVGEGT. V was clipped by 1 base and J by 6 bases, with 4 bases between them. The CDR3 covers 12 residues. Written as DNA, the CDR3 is TGTGCCAGCAGTTACTACGTTCAGCCCCAGCATTTT. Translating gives CASSYYVQPQHF.

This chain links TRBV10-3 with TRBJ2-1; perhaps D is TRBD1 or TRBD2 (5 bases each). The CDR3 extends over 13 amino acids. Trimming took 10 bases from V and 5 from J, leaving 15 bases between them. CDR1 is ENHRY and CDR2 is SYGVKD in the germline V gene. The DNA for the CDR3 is TGTGCCACCGAGGGCCAAGGGGACAATGAGCAGTTCTTC. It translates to CATEGQGDNEQFF.

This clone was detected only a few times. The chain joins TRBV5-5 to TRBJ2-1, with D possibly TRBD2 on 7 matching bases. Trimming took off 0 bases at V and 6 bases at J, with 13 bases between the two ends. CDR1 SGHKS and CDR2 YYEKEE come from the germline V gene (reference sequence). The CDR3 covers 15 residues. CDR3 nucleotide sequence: TGTGCCAGCAGCTTGGTGGGGGGGGCCCCCAATGAGCAGTTCTTC. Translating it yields CASSLVGGAPNEQFF.

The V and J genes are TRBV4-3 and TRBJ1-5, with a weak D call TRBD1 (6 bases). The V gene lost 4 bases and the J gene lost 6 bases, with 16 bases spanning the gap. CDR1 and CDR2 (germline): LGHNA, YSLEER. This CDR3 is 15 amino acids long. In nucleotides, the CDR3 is TGCGCCAGCAGCCGGACATCGGGGGCTACTCAGCCCCAGCATTTT. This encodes CASSRTSGATQPQHF.

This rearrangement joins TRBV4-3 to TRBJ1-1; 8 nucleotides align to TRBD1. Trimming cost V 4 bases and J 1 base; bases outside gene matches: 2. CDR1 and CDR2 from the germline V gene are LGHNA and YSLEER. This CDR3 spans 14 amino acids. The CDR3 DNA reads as TGCGCCAGCAGCCCGGACAGGGAGAACACTGAAGCTTTCTTT. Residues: CASSPDRENTEAFF.

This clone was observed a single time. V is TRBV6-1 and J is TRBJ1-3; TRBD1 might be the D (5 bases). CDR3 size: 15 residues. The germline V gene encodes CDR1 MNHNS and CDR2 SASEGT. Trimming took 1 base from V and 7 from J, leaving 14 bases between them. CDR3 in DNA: TGTGCCAGCAGTGAAGATTTGGCAGGGAGTAACACCATATATTTT. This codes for CASSEDLAGSNTIYF.